These 9 T cell receptor beta chains originate from one sample sequenced in a study of OX40 agonist ivuxolimab in advanced cancers. Using immunoSEQ multiplex PCR, the repertoire was profiled, and TCRdb retains in-frame clones only, with some absent. The table lists about 68,000 clones, about 89% of them singletons, with approximately 2.1% in the top ten. The source material was CD4+ or CD8+ T cells sorted from blood, sampled in a trial of the OX40 agonist ivuxolimab. Source of these receptors: an adult with an advanced solid tumor such as melanoma, head and neck, liver or kidney cancer.

The chain recombines TRBV18 with TRBJ1-4; D perhaps matches TRBD1 (6 bases). Deletions cut 4 bases from V and 7 bases from J, with 13 bases between. The CDR3 has 14 amino acids. Per germline, CDR1 KGHSH and CDR2 LQKENI. The CDR3 region has the DNA TGTGCCAGCTCACTCGGGACACCCACTGAAAAACTGTTTTTT. Amino acid sequence: CASSLGTPTEKLFF.

The rearrangement joins TRBV28 to TRBJ1-5, with 8 bases lining up with TRBD1. This CDR3 is 15 amino acids long. The V and J ends lost 5 bases and 2 bases, in that order; junction bases with no gene match: 5. Germline values: CDR1 MDHEN, CDR2 SYDVKM. CDR3 protein: CASSPGQAGNQPQHF. CDR3 sequence (DNA): TGTGCCAGCAGTCCGGGACAGGCGGGCAATCAGCCCCAGCATTTT.

This clone was seen only once. The V call is TRBV28, the J call TRBJ2-3; D not resolved. V lost 1 base and J lost 6, with 5 bases in between. The CDR3 is 12 amino acids. The germline V gene encodes CDR1 MDHEN and CDR2 SYDVKM. CDR3 amino acids: CASSLLRDTQYF. The CDR3 DNA follows: TGTGCCAGCAGTTTATTGCGCGATACGCAGTATTTT.

The genes are TRBV10-3 and TRBJ2-3; possibly TRBD1 or TRBD2 for D (5 bases each). Germline V gene data show CDR1 as ENHRY and CDR2 as SYGVKD. V was cut by 1 base and J by 1 base, with 9 bases left in between. The CDR3 contains 15 residues. As DNA, the CDR3 is TGTGCCATCAGTGAGTTTGGGACGGGCACAGATACGCAGTATTTT. Translation gives CAISEFGTGTDTQYF.

This chain connects TRBV2 to TRBJ2-7; 7 bases fit TRBD2. The CDR3 loop spans 14 amino acids. The V gene's germline CDR1 is SNHLY and CDR2 FYNNEI. The V segment lost 5 bases and the J segment 7 bases; nucleotides outside the gene matches: 11. CDR3 in amino acids: CASSPRRGDKEQYF. The CDR3 nucleotides are TGTGCCAGCAGTCCGAGACGGGGGGATAAGGAGCAGTACTTC. Supplemented by reference TRBV2 and TRBJ2-7, the full variable domain reads EPEVTQTPSHQVTQMGQEVILRCVPISNHLYFYWYRQILGQKVEFLVSFYNNEISEKSEIFDDQFSVERPDGSNFTLKIRSTKLEDSAMYFCASSPRRGDKEQYFGPGTRLTVT.

The rearrangement links TRBV13 to TRBJ2-7; D is unresolved. There are 15 residues in the CDR3. V was cut by 2 bases and J by 0 bases, with 11 bases left in between. Germline V CDR1 and CDR2: PRHDT, FYEKMQ (reference sequence). CDR3 loop: CASSLSTAGSYEQYF. In DNA, the CDR3 is TGTGCCAGCAGCTTAAGTACAGCAGGCTCCTACGAGCAGTACTTC.

The chain is built from TRBV29-1 and TRBJ2-1; TRBD2 matches at 11 bases. V dropped 6 bases and J dropped 3; count of bases not matched to a gene: 4. The CDR3 is 14 amino acids. Germline assignment: CDR1 SQVTM and CDR2 ANQGSEA. The CDR3 is CSVRGLAGYNEQFF. CDR3 DNA sequence: TGCAGCGTGCGCGGACTAGCGGGCTACAATGAGCAGTTCTTC.

This rearrangement joins TRBV7-2 to TRBJ2-1; D assignment may be TRBD1 or TRBD2 (5 bases each). This CDR3 contains 14 residues. V was pared by 5 bases and J by 8 bases, with 16 bases between. Germline-derived CDR1 and CDR2 are SGHTA and FQGNSA. The CDR3 spells CASSRRWGRDEQFF. The DNA for the CDR3 is TGTGCCAGCAGCCGACGGTGGGGACGGGATGAGCAGTTCTTC.

The gene calls are TRBV6-5 and TRBJ1-1; tentatively, D is TRBD1 (5 bases). The ends were cut back, 4 bases at V and 7 bases at J, with 19 bases in the middle. This CDR3 has 15 amino acids. Germline V gene lookup returns CDR1 MNHEY and CDR2 SVGAGI. The CDR3 DNA reads as TGTGCCAGCAGTTTCCCCCGTGGGGGGAAGATTGAAGCTTTCTTT. It codes for CASSFPRGGKIEAFF.